Listed below are T cell receptor beta chains from one sample, sequenced in a study of T cell responses to AZD1222 COVID-19 vaccine. The assay was immunoSEQ multiplex PCR, and TCRdb's table has in-frame clones only and misses some. The repertoire holds 100,000 to 150,000 clones, 90% seen once, with 6.9% in the top ten. This material consisted of peripheral blood, taken on day 0 of AZD1222 vaccination. These receptors all come from an adult in good health. CDR3s include the opening cysteine and the closing phenylalanine or tryptophan. The order of the fields is J gene, V gene, clone size, D gene, CDR3 DNA, CDR3 protein. The D gene is left open where the match is weak. Clone size appears in some rows only: once, few, many, or a class for an expanded clone.

J gene: TRBJ1-2; V gene: TRBV5-1; clone size: -; D gene: -; CDR3 DNA: TGCGCCAGCAGCCCCCCAAACGGTGACTATGGCTACACCTTC; CDR3 protein: CASSPPNGDYGYTF
J gene: TRBJ2-3; V gene: TRBV28; clone size: once; D gene: -; CDR3 DNA: TGTGCCAGCAGTTTAGCCCCGAGGGGCGATACGCAGTATTTT; CDR3 protein: CASSLAPRGDTQYF
J gene: TRBJ2-7; V gene: TRBV9; clone size: -; D gene: -; CDR3 DNA: TGTGCCAGCAGCGTGGGCGGGGCCACCTACGAGCAGTACTTC; CDR3 protein: CASSVGGATYEQYF
J gene: TRBJ1-5; V gene: TRBV28; clone size: -; D gene: -; CDR3 DNA: TGTGCCAGCACCATTCCCGGGGGGAATCAGCCCCAGCATTTT; CDR3 protein: CASTIPGGNQPQHF
J gene: TRBJ2-7; V gene: TRBV18; clone size: -; D gene: -; CDR3 DNA: TGTGCCAGCTCACCCGGGACGAGAGGTGCCTACGAGCAGTACTTC; CDR3 protein: CASSPGTRGAYEQYF
J gene: TRBJ1-1; V gene: TRBV5-1; clone size: -; D gene: -; CDR3 DNA: TGCGCCAGCAGCTTGTCACTGATGAACACTGAAGCTTTCTTT; CDR3 protein: CASSLSLMNTEAFF
J gene: TRBJ2-7; V gene: TRBV9; clone size: -; D gene: TRBD2; CDR3 DNA: TGTGCCAGCAGCGGGACTAGCGGGGAGACCTACGAGCAGTACTTC; CDR3 protein: CASSGTSGETYEQYF
J gene: TRBJ1-1; V gene: TRBV21-1; clone size: -; D gene: -; CDR3 DNA: TGTGCCAGCACCCCGACTGAAGCTTTCTTT; CDR3 protein: CASTPTEAFF
J gene: TRBJ1-5; V gene: TRBV13; clone size: -; D gene: -; CDR3 DNA: TGTGCCAGCAGCTTAGGGGGGGGGAGAAGCAATCAGCCCCAGCATTTT; CDR3 protein: CASSLGGGRSNQPQHF
J gene: TRBJ1-5; V gene: TRBV25-1; clone size: -; D gene: -; CDR3 DNA: TGTGCCAGCAGTCCGGGGGGTCCTAGCAATCAGCCCCAGCATTTT; CDR3 protein: CASSPGGPSNQPQHF
J gene: TRBJ2-7; V gene: TRBV6-2/TRBV6-3; clone size: -; D gene: -; CDR3 DNA: TGTGCCAGCAGTTACTCGAGGTCCTACGAGCAGTACTTC; CDR3 protein: CASSYSRSYEQYF
J gene: TRBJ1-2; V gene: TRBV6-2/TRBV6-3; clone size: -; D gene: -; CDR3 DNA: TGTGCCAGCAGTTACCCGTTAAGCCAGACCATCTATGGCTACACCTTC; CDR3 protein: CASSYPLSQTIYGYTF
J gene: TRBJ1-6; V gene: TRBV5-4; clone size: -; D gene: -; CDR3 DNA: TGTGCCAGCAGCTTCCCAGGGCCCTCTGGGAATTCACCCCTCCACTTT; CDR3 protein: CASSFPGPSGNSPLHF
J gene: TRBJ2-5; V gene: TRBV6-6; clone size: -; D gene: -; CDR3 DNA: TGTGCCAGCAGTTACACCCTAGAGACCCAGTACTTC; CDR3 protein: CASSYTLETQYF
J gene: TRBJ2-1; V gene: TRBV6-5; clone size: -; D gene: -; CDR3 DNA: TGTGCCAGCAGAGTGCCCGGGGAGCAGTTCTTC; CDR3 protein: CASRVPGEQFF
J gene: TRBJ1-2; V gene: TRBV28; clone size: -; D gene: -; CDR3 DNA: TGTGCCAGCAGTTTAGCCGGGAAGGGCTACACCTTC; CDR3 protein: CASSLAGKGYTF
J gene: TRBJ1-2; V gene: TRBV18; clone size: -; D gene: TRBD1; CDR3 DNA: TGTGCCAGCTCACCGGGACAGGACTATGGCTACACCTTC; CDR3 protein: CASSPGQDYGYTF
J gene: TRBJ2-2; V gene: TRBV27; clone size: -; D gene: TRBD1; CDR3 DNA: TGTGCCAGCAGCCGCGACAGGGCGAACACCGGGGAGCTGTTTTTT; CDR3 protein: CASSRDRANTGELFF
J gene: TRBJ1-2; V gene: TRBV29-1; clone size: -; D gene: TRBD1; CDR3 DNA: TGCAGCGTTACGGTAGGGACAGGGGGCAATGGCTACACCTTC; CDR3 protein: CSVTVGTGGNGYTF
J gene: TRBJ2-7; V gene: TRBV15; clone size: -; D gene: -; CDR3 DNA: TGTGCCACCAGCAGAGTATTGGGTTTGGGGTACGAGCAGTACTTC; CDR3 protein: CATSRVLGLGYEQYF
J gene: TRBJ2-7; V gene: TRBV2; clone size: -; D gene: TRBD1; CDR3 DNA: TGTGCCAGCAGCGCGACAGGGGGAACCCACGAGCAGTACTTC; CDR3 protein: CASSATGGTHEQYF
J gene: TRBJ2-1; V gene: TRBV3-1/TRBV3-2; clone size: -; D gene: TRBD2; CDR3 DNA: TGTGCCAGCAGCCAATCTAGCGGGGGAGCCTACAATGAGCAGTTCTTC; CDR3 protein: CASSQSSGGAYNEQFF
J gene: TRBJ1-2; V gene: TRBV5-6; clone size: -; D gene: -; CDR3 DNA: TGTGCCAGCAGCCGGACCCAGAACTATGGCTACACCTTC; CDR3 protein: CASSRTQNYGYTF
J gene: TRBJ1-2; V gene: TRBV20-1; clone size: -; D gene: -; CDR3 DNA: TGCAGTGCTGGGGGTAACTATGGCTACACCTTC; CDR3 protein: CSAGGNYGYTF
J gene: TRBJ1-3; V gene: TRBV5-5; clone size: -; D gene: -; CDR3 DNA: TGTGCCAGCAGCCGGGCTTCTGGAAACACCATATATTTT; CDR3 protein: CASSRASGNTIYF
J gene: TRBJ2-2; V gene: TRBV5-1; clone size: -; D gene: TRBD1; CDR3 DNA: TGCGCCAGCAGCCCAGGGACAGGGGGGTACGGCGGGGAGCTGTTTTTT; CDR3 protein: CASSPGTGGYGGELFF
J gene: TRBJ1-2; V gene: TRBV7-6; clone size: -; D gene: TRBD1; CDR3 DNA: TGTGCCAGCAGCTTAGCGGGACAGGAAGGCCCTGGAGGAGGCTACACCTTC; CDR3 protein: CASSLAGQEGPGGGYTF
J gene: TRBJ2-2; V gene: TRBV5-3; clone size: -; D gene: TRBD2; CDR3 DNA: TGTGCCAGAAGCGGGGGACTAGCGGGGCCCCCCGGGGAGCTGTTTTTT; CDR3 protein: CARSGGLAGPPGELFF
J gene: TRBJ1-2; V gene: TRBV9; clone size: -; D gene: TRBD1; CDR3 DNA: TGTGCCAGCAGCGCGGGACAGTACGACACTAACTATGGCTACACCTTC; CDR3 protein: CASSAGQYDTNYGYTF
J gene: TRBJ1-1; V gene: TRBV10-1; clone size: -; D gene: -; CDR3 DNA: TGCGCCAATCGGGGCCTAATGAACACTGAAGCTTTCTTT; CDR3 protein: CANRGLMNTEAFF
J gene: TRBJ2-7; V gene: TRBV3-1/TRBV3-2; clone size: -; D gene: TRBD1; CDR3 DNA: TGTGCCAGCAGCCTTACAGGGGGCTCCTACGAGCAGTACTTC; CDR3 protein: CASSLTGGSYEQYF
J gene: TRBJ1-1; V gene: TRBV19; clone size: -; D gene: -; CDR3 DNA: TGTGCCAGTAGTATGCAGAGGAACACTGAAGCTTTCTTT; CDR3 protein: CASSMQRNTEAFF
J gene: TRBJ1-1; V gene: TRBV28; clone size: -; D gene: -; CDR3 DNA: TGTGCCAGCAGTTTATTCTGGGGAGGGACTGAAGCTTTCTTT; CDR3 protein: CASSLFWGGTEAFF
J gene: TRBJ1-5; V gene: TRBV11-2; clone size: -; D gene: -; CDR3 DNA: TGTGCCAGCAGCTTAGATCGAGGCCAGCCCCAGCATTTT; CDR3 protein: CASSLDRGQPQHF
J gene: TRBJ2-7; V gene: TRBV6-1; clone size: few; D gene: -; CDR3 DNA: TGTGCCAGCAGTGAAGCGGCAGGGAGCTCCTACGAGCAGTACTTC; CDR3 protein: CASSEAAGSSYEQYF
J gene: TRBJ1-2; V gene: TRBV28; clone size: -; D gene: -; CDR3 DNA: TGTGCCAGCAGTTTATCGGCGGGAGATGGCTACACCTTC; CDR3 protein: CASSLSAGDGYTF
J gene: TRBJ2-5; V gene: TRBV6-1; clone size: -; D gene: TRBD1; CDR3 DNA: TGTGCCAGCAGTGAGAATTGGACAGGGGGCGGAGAGACCCAGTACTTC; CDR3 protein: CASSENWTGGGETQYF
J gene: TRBJ1-1; V gene: TRBV5-1; clone size: once; D gene: -; CDR3 DNA: TGCGCCAGCGCCCTACAAATGAACACTGAAGCTTTCTTT; CDR3 protein: CASALQMNTEAFF
J gene: TRBJ1-2; V gene: TRBV27; clone size: -; D gene: TRBD1; CDR3 DNA: TGTGCCAGCAGACAACAGGGGAACGGCTACACCTTC; CDR3 protein: CASRQQGNGYTF
J gene: TRBJ2-3; V gene: TRBV21-1; clone size: once; D gene: -; CDR3 DNA: TGTGCCATCTCGCGTAAGGCAGATACGCAGTATTTT; CDR3 protein: CAISRKADTQYF
J gene: TRBJ1-3; V gene: TRBV7-9; clone size: -; D gene: -; CDR3 DNA: TGTGCCAGCAGCCCAGTGGGAAAACGCTCTGGAAACACCATATATTTT; CDR3 protein: CASSPVGKRSGNTIYF
J gene: TRBJ2-3; V gene: TRBV7-2; clone size: -; D gene: -; CDR3 DNA: TGTGCCAGCAGCCCCCTGGAAAGAGGCTTAGATACGCAGTATTTT; CDR3 protein: CASSPLERGLDTQYF
J gene: TRBJ1-1; V gene: TRBV27; clone size: -; D gene: -; CDR3 DNA: TGTGCCAGCAGAACCCTACAGAACACTGAAGCTTTCTTT; CDR3 protein: CASRTLQNTEAFF
J gene: TRBJ2-7; V gene: TRBV14; clone size: -; D gene: -; CDR3 DNA: TGTGCCAGCAGCCAAGATTTGGGCCCCGGGTACGAGCAGTACTTC; CDR3 protein: CASSQDLGPGYEQYF
J gene: TRBJ1-5; V gene: TRBV6-5; clone size: -; D gene: TRBD1; CDR3 DNA: TGTGCCAGCAGACCCGGACAGGGGGCACAGCCCCAGCATTTT; CDR3 protein: CASRPGQGAQPQHF
J gene: TRBJ2-7; V gene: TRBV10-3; clone size: -; D gene: -; CDR3 DNA: TGTGCCATCAGTGGGGAGGCCTACGAGCAGTACTTC; CDR3 protein: CAISGEAYEQYF
J gene: TRBJ2-3; V gene: TRBV5-1; clone size: -; D gene: TRBD1; CDR3 DNA: TGCGCCAGCAGCTCTACACACATGGACGGGACAGGGTTGTATACGCAGTATTTT; CDR3 protein: CASSSTHMDGTGLYTQYF
J gene: TRBJ2-5; V gene: TRBV7-2; clone size: -; D gene: TRBD2; CDR3 DNA: TGTGCCAGCAGCCGCGGGACTAGCGGGGGGGCGCTACTCGGGACCCAGTACTTC; CDR3 protein: CASSRGTSGGALLGTQYF
J gene: TRBJ2-2; V gene: TRBV4-1; clone size: few; D gene: TRBD1; CDR3 DNA: TGCGCCAGCAGCCATGGACAGGGTGTCACCGGGGAGCTGTTTTTT; CDR3 protein: CASSHGQGVTGELFF
J gene: TRBJ1-4; V gene: TRBV24-1; clone size: -; D gene: TRBD1; CDR3 DNA: TGTGCCACCAGTGACACAGGGGGTGGTGAAGAAAAACTGTTTTTT; CDR3 protein: CATSDTGGGEEKLFF
J gene: TRBJ2-5; V gene: TRBV7-2; clone size: -; D gene: -; CDR3 DNA: TGTGCCAGCAGCCCTGGGCGGTCTAAGTACCAAGAGACCCAGTACTTC; CDR3 protein: CASSPGRSKYQETQYF
J gene: TRBJ2-3; V gene: TRBV9; clone size: -; D gene: -; CDR3 DNA: TGTGCCAGCAGCGTGGGAACAGGGTGGGCCACAGATACGCAGTATTTT; CDR3 protein: CASSVGTGWATDTQYF
J gene: TRBJ1-2; V gene: TRBV6-5; clone size: -; D gene: TRBD1; CDR3 DNA: TGTGCCAGCAGTTACTCGAGACAGGGGGTTACCTATGGCTACACCTTC; CDR3 protein: CASSYSRQGVTYGYTF
J gene: TRBJ2-1; V gene: TRBV18; clone size: -; D gene: TRBD2; CDR3 DNA: TGTGCCAGCTCACCCGGGACTAGCGGGAAGCAGTTCTTC; CDR3 protein: CASSPGTSGKQFF
J gene: TRBJ1-4; V gene: TRBV10-2; clone size: -; D gene: -; CDR3 DNA: TGCGCCAGCAGTACTGGAATGAAACTGTTTTTT; CDR3 protein: CASSTGMKLFF
J gene: TRBJ1-5; V gene: TRBV6-5; clone size: few; D gene: -; CDR3 DNA: TGTGCCAGCAGCCAAGAGGGTTCAGGATATCAGCCCCAGCATTTT; CDR3 protein: CASSQEGSGYQPQHF
J gene: TRBJ1-5; V gene: TRBV19; clone size: -; D gene: -; CDR3 DNA: TGTGCCAGTAGTCTTCGAACAGGGCCCCATCAGCCCCAGCATTTT; CDR3 protein: CASSLRTGPHQPQHF